These 14 T cell receptor beta chains were all obtained from the same sample, sequenced in a study of cytomegalovirus exposure and HLA in healthy donors. The PCR made use of 60 Vbeta and 13 Jbeta primers. Measured with immunoSEQ multiplex PCR; TCRdb has only the in-frame clones, and not every one. The table records 120,000 to 150,000 clones, approximately 84% of them present only once. The specimen sequenced was PBMCs. These receptors all come from a woman in her 40s in good health and CMV-seronegative.

This clone has only a few counts. The V call is TRBV28, the J call TRBJ1-3; D not certain. The length of the CDR3 is 12 residues. Trimming left V 4 bases short and J 4 bases short, with 5 bases between. The germline gives CDR1 MDHEN, CDR2 SYDVKM. This CDR3 reads CASSYSGNTIYF. The CDR3 DNA follows: TGTGCCAGCAGTTACTCCGGAAACACCATATATTTT.

This chain joins TRBV25-1 and TRBJ2-5; D is perhaps TRBD1 (6 bases). The V and J ends lost 2 bases and 4 bases respectively, with 14 bases between them. This CDR3 has 15 amino acids. Germline V gene sequence: CDR1 MGHDK, CDR2 SYGVNS. In nucleotides, the CDR3 is TGTGCCAGCAGTGAAAGGGGGAAGGGTATAGAGACCCAGTACTTC. Encoded protein: CASSERGKGIETQYF.

The chain is built from TRBV10-2 and TRBJ2-1, with a possible D match to TRBD2 (6 bases). The CDR3 has 14 amino acids. Germline V gives CDR1 WSHSY, CDR2 SAAADI. Trimming took off 6 bases at V and 2 bases at J, with 11 bases between the two ends. The CDR3 DNA reads as TGCGCCAGCAGGACACCGGGAGCCTACAATGAGCAGTTCTTC. Its translation: CASRTPGAYNEQFF.

The chain is built from TRBV4-2 and TRBJ2-3; D possibly corresponds to TRBD2 (5 bases). Trimming removed 5 bases at V and 1 base at J, with 13 bases between. The CDR3 has 15 amino acids. The germline V gene encodes CDR1 LGHNA and CDR2 YNFKEQ. In DNA, the CDR3 is TGTGCCAGCAGCTCTCGGACTCCCGGCACAGATACGCAGTATTTT. This translates into CASSSRTPGTDTQYF.

This rearrangement joins TRBV18 to TRBJ2-7; a possible D gene is TRBD2 (5 bases). Germline CDR1 and CDR2: KGHSH and LQKENI. V was pared by 6 bases and J by 0 bases, with 18 bases between. CDR3 size: 16 residues. The CDR3 DNA reads TGTGCCAGCTCCGGAAGTAGCGCGTTGAGCTCCTACGAGCAGTACTTC. This gives the protein CASSGSSALSSYEQYF.

The rearrangement uses TRBV4-1 and TRBJ2-7; D gene ambiguous. V gave up 0 bases and J gave up 2 bases, with 11 bases separating them. Germline V gene sequence: CDR1 MGHRA, CDR2 YSYEKL. This CDR3 comprises 15 residues. CDR3 in amino acids: CASSQDSARTYEQYF. The CDR3 region has the DNA TGCGCCAGCAGCCAAGATTCGGCGCGGACCTACGAGCAGTACTTC.

The genes are TRBV7-3 and TRBJ1-1; D is unresolved. This CDR3 is built from 14 residues. CDR1 is SGHTA and CDR2 is FQGTGA in the germline V gene. The V end lost 0 bases, the J end lost 4 bases, and 9 bases lay between the germline ends. The CDR3 coding sequence is TGTGCCAGCAGCTTAACGGAGGGTATCACTGAAGCTTTCTTT. This encodes CASSLTEGITEAFF.

V usage is TRBV10-3 and J usage is TRBJ1-5; 7 nucleotides align to TRBD1. The germline V gene encodes CDR1 ENHRY and CDR2 SYGVKD. V lost 4 bases to trimming and J lost 6 bases; unmatched junction nucleotides: 6. This CDR3 comprises 14 residues. DNA for the CDR3: TGTGCCATCAGTGGTGGACAGGAGGCTCAGCCCCAGCATTTT. This translates into CAISGGQEAQPQHF.

This clone was observed a few times. The V and J genes are TRBV6-1 and TRBJ2-7; 10 bases are a match to TRBD2. The germline V gene has CDR1 MNHNS and CDR2 SASEGT. The CDR3 is made up of 20 amino acids. The trim removed 0 bases at V and 8 bases at J, leaving 22 bases unmatched. CDR3 in amino acids: CASSEASWGVAGGYRVQQYF. DNA of the CDR3: TGTGCCAGCAGTGAAGCCTCCTGGGGAGTAGCGGGAGGCTACCGCGTCCAGCAGTACTTC.

This rearrangement joins TRBV7-9 to TRBJ2-1, with 10 bases fitting TRBD1. Germline trimming cut 4 bases from V and 4 bases from J; bases unmatched to any gene: 7. This CDR3 has 16 residues. CDR1 and CDR2 from the germline V gene are SEHNR and FQNEAQ (reference sequence). The CDR3 sequence is CASSSNRDRGYNEQFF. The CDR3 nucleotides are TGTGCCAGCAGCTCTAACCGGGACAGGGGTTACAATGAGCAGTTCTTC.

This clone was counted only a few times. This rearrangement joins TRBV5-1 to TRBJ2-5; TRBD1 is a possible D gene (6 bases). CDR3 length: 16 residues. From germline, CDR1 is SGHRS and CDR2 YFSETQ. Trimming pared 0 bases from V and 1 base from J, leaving 13 bases between. CDR3 protein: CASSLVLRGPQETQYF. The CDR3 bases are TGCGCCAGCAGCTTGGTCCTCAGGGGCCCCCAAGAGACCCAGTACTTC. Together with reference TRBV5-1 and TRBJ2-5, the CDR3 gives the full variable domain: KAGVTQTPRYLIKTRGQQVTLSCSPISGHRSVSWYQQTPGQGLQFLFEYFSETQRNKGNFPGRFSGRQFSNSRSEMNVSTLELGDSALYLCASSLVLRGPQETQYFGPGTRLLVL.

This chain links TRBV11-1 with TRBJ2-3; 12 nucleotides align to TRBD2. V trimming: 4 bases; J trimming: 3 bases; junction bases outside the gene matches: 11. This CDR3 spans 18 amino acids. Germline CDR1 is SGHAT and CDR2 is FQDESV (reference sequence). The CDR3 sequence: CASSWVASGRARTDTQYF. In nucleotides, the CDR3 is TGTGCCAGCAGCTGGGTGGCTAGCGGGAGGGCCCGGACAGATACGCAGTATTTT.

The chain uses TRBV5-8 and TRBJ2-1, with D perhaps TRBD1 (6 bases). From germline, CDR1 is SGHTS and CDR2 YDEGEE. Deletions cut 4 bases from V and 4 bases from J, with 12 bases between. The CDR3 is made up of 14 amino acids. CDR3: CASSLRQGYNEQFF. CDR3 coding DNA: TGTGCCAGCAGCCTGCGGCAGGGGTACAATGAGCAGTTCTTC.

The chain recombines TRBV27 with TRBJ1-2; D gene ambiguous. V lost 7 bases and J 3 bases, leaving 21 bases between the germline ends. This CDR3 region has 16 residues. CDR1 is MNHEY, CDR2 SMNVEV, per germline (reference sequence). CDR3 sequence (DNA): TGTGCCAGCAAATCCCGAGACACCTCCCTTGACTATGGCTACACCTTC. Translation gives CASKSRDTSLDYGYTF.